This TCR beta chain was identified in a study of response to subunit inactivated influenza vaccine. Study outcomes and limitations: The authors offered the suggestion that each seasonal influenza vaccination recruits few new T cells.

TCRdb independently ran MiXCR on the RT-PCR reads; one entry per CDR3 protein. The data show 500,000 or so distinct CDR3 sequences, 9.5% to 13% seen once. In this sample, this clonotype turned up a few times. What it binds is unknown. CDR3 length equals 17 residues. Trimming removed 6 bases from V and 1 base from J; junction bases left unmatched: 7. The TCR comes from a man aged 50-60 years who received an inactivated influenza vaccine. The sequencing here drew on PBMCs from blood, taken more than 35 days after vaccination. J is TRBJ2-2 and V is TRBV12-3 or TRBV12-4; 11 positions match TRBD2. The CDR3 protein is CASRHPGLAENTGELFF. DNA for the CDR3: TGTGCCAGCAGGCACCCGGGACTAGCGGAGAACACCGGGGAGCTGTTTTTT.